Listed below are T cell receptor beta chains from one sample, sequenced in a study of beta chain features in type 1 diabetes. Method: immunoSEQ multiplex PCR; TCRdb's copy keeps in-frame clones and lacks some. The sample lists around 340,000 clones; about a tenth were seen once. The sequenced sample was central memory CD4+ T cells from blood. These receptors were obtained from a man aged 25 to 40 with type 1 diabetes. The CDR3 runs from the conserved cysteine through the conserved F or W. The D gene is left open where the match is weak. Only some rows state a clone size, as once, few, many or a class for expanded clones.

clone_size	v_call	d_call	j_call	cdr3_nt	cdr3_aa
many	TRBV20-1	.	TRBJ1-2	TGCAGTGCTAGAGCCAGGGCGCGCTACACCTTC	CSARARARYTF
few	TRBV5-1	.	TRBJ2-5	TGCGCCAGCAAGAGGGGAGCCCAAGAGACCCAGTACTTC	CASKRGAQETQYF
few	TRBV18	TRBD1	TRBJ2-5	TGTGCCAGCTCAGTGGGACAGGACCAAGAGACCCAGTACTTC	CASSVGQDQETQYF
few	TRBV18	.	TRBJ1-1	TGTGCCAGCTCATCTGACAGCACTGAAGCTTTCTTT	CASSSDSTEAFF
few	TRBV7-2	.	TRBJ2-3	TGTGCCAGCAGCCGGCTCCGGGGAGATACGCAGTATTTT	CASSRLRGDTQYF
many	TRBV6-5	.	TRBJ1-6	TGTGCCAGCAGTTACCGGGGAGGCGGGTTTAATTCACCCCTCCACTTT	CASSYRGGGFNSPLHF
.	TRBV2	.	TRBJ2-5	TGTGCCAGCAGCCCTAGGAGGGGCAGGGAGACCCAGTACTTC	CASSPRRGRETQYF
few	TRBV9	.	TRBJ2-7	TGTGCCAGCAGCGGTACAGACAGGTTCTCCTACGAGCAGTACTTC	CASSGTDRFSYEQYF
few	TRBV6-5	.	TRBJ1-1	TGTGCCAGCAGTTTAGACTATAACACTGAAGCTTTCTTT	CASSLDYNTEAFF
.	TRBV9	TRBD1	TRBJ1-2	TGTGCCAGCAGCCCAGGGGGCGAAAGGGCTAACTATGGCTACACCTTC	CASSPGGERANYGYTF
few	TRBV27	.	TRBJ2-4	TGTGCCAGCAGTACTAGGCCCACCGGACTAGCCAAAAACATTCAGTACTTC	CASSTRPTGLAKNIQYF
few	TRBV5-4	.	TRBJ2-7	TGTGCCAGCAGCTGGGACGGCTACGAGCAGTACTTC	CASSWDGYEQYF
.	TRBV5-1	.	TRBJ2-3	TGCGCCAGCAGCTTATGGGGGACCAGCCCAGATACGCAGTATTTT	CASSLWGTSPDTQYF
.	TRBV19	.	TRBJ2-5	TGTGCCAGTAGTATAGGCTCGGCGTTGGGAGGTAGAGAGACCCAGTACTTC	CASSIGSALGGRETQYF
few	TRBV30	.	TRBJ1-6	TGTGCCTGGAGTGTACGGGGGAAGGTCAATTCACCCCTCCACTTT	CAWSVRGKVNSPLHF
.	TRBV10-3	.	TRBJ1-5	TGTGCCATCAGTGAGTGGAAGCCTAATAGCAATCAGCCCCAGCATTTT	CAISEWKPNSNQPQHF
.	TRBV5-1	.	TRBJ2-6	TGCGCCAGCAGCCCTCAGAATCCCGGGGCCAACGTCCTGACTTTC	CASSPQNPGANVLTF
.	TRBV9	TRBD1	TRBJ1-6	TGTGCCAGCAGCCCGGGACAGGGATATTCACCCCTCCACTTT	CASSPGQGYSPLHF
.	TRBV9	.	TRBJ2-1	TGTGCCAGCAGCGTAGGGCCCGGGATCGGGAATGAGCAGTTCTTC	CASSVGPGIGNEQFF
few	TRBV28	.	TRBJ2-1	TGTGCCAGCAGTGCTGCCGCCCGTCCTCACAATGAGCAGTTCTTC	CASSAAARPHNEQFF
.	TRBV29-1	TRBD1	TRBJ2-7	TGCAGCGGCGGTAATGGACAGGCCTACGAGCAGTACTTC	CSGGNGQAYEQYF
.	TRBV5-8	.	TRBJ2-5	TGTGCCAGCAGCTTGGAAGTTTCCCGACAGGAAGAGACCCAGTACTTC	CASSLEVSRQEETQYF
few	TRBV13	TRBD1	TRBJ2-1	TGTGCCAGCAGCCCCGCCGGGACAGGGGAGTATAGTGAGCAGTTCTTC	CASSPAGTGEYSEQFF
.	TRBV27	.	TRBJ1-2	TGTGCCAGCAGTGCGACACCAGCTTCTAACTATGGCTACACCTTC	CASSATPASNYGYTF
.	TRBV7-2	.	TRBJ1-4	TGTGCCAGCAGCTCGGAGGCAGGGTTCAATGAAAAACTGTTTTTT	CASSSEAGFNEKLFF
few	TRBV5-4	.	TRBJ2-2	TGTGCCAGCAGCCCCGGGGGACGGAACACCGGGGAGCTGTTTTTT	CASSPGGRNTGELFF
.	TRBV7-2	.	TRBJ1-3	TGTGCCAGCAGCACCGACCCGGACTTCTCTGGAAACACCATATATTTT	CASSTDPDFSGNTIYF
.	TRBV4-3	.	TRBJ2-1	TGCGCCAGCAGCCAACGGGGGAGCGATGAGCAGTTCTTC	CASSQRGSDEQFF
.	TRBV11-2	.	TRBJ1-1	TGTGCCAGCAGCTTAGGGACGGAAGCTTTCTTT	CASSLGTEAFF
few	TRBV10-3	TRBD2	TRBJ2-5	TGTGCCGCCCGGGGAGGGGCTGAGGAGACCCAGTACTTC	CAARGGAEETQYF
.	TRBV30	.	TRBJ2-5	TGTGCCTGGAGTGTCAGGGTAGAGACCCAGTACTTC	CAWSVRVETQYF
.	TRBV29-1	.	TRBJ2-1	TGCAGCGCGGCTGCTAGCTCCTACAATGAGCAGTTCTTC	CSAAASSYNEQFF
few	TRBV6-5	TRBD1	TRBJ1-6	TGTGCCAGCAGTAGGACAGGGGTGGCACCCCTCCACTTT	CASSRTGVAPLHF
.	TRBV28	.	TRBJ2-4	TGTGCCAGCAGTTTAGGCGGGGGACAGGCGCTAGCCAAAAACATTCAGTACTTC	CASSLGGGQALAKNIQYF
many	TRBV2	.	TRBJ1-3	TGTGCCAGCAGGCAGGACACTGGAAACACCATATATTTT	CASRQDTGNTIYF
.	TRBV9	TRBD2	TRBJ2-5	TGTGCCAGCAGCGCCCAGACTAGCGGGGTGGAGACCCAGTACTTC	CASSAQTSGVETQYF
.	TRBV2	.	TRBJ1-2	TGTGCCAGCAGTGTGGACGGAGGGGATGGCTACACCTTC	CASSVDGGDGYTF
few	TRBV30	.	TRBJ2-6	TGTGCCTGGCAAAACAGGGCTGGGGCCAACGTCCTGACTTTC	CAWQNRAGANVLTF
few	TRBV5-6	.	TRBJ1-6	TGTGCCAGCAGTTCCGGGCCGTCATATAATTCACCCCTCCACTTT	CASSSGPSYNSPLHF
.	TRBV25-1	TRBD1	TRBJ2-1	TGTGCCAGCAGTGAACCAGGGGGCGTCCACAATGAGCAGTTCTTC	CASSEPGGVHNEQFF
few	TRBV6-1	.	TRBJ2-1	TGTGCCATCAGTGACCCCCAGGGGAAGTCATACAATGAGCAGTTCTTC	CAISDPQGKSYNEQFF
.	TRBV5-1	.	TRBJ2-1	TGCGCCAGCAGCTTGTACAGGGAGCCCAATGAGCAGTTCTTC	CASSLYREPNEQFF
few	TRBV6-5	TRBD1	TRBJ1-2	TGTGCCAGCAGTTCGGGGGGGACAGGGCGATGGTATGGCTACACCTTC	CASSSGGTGRWYGYTF
few	TRBV19	.	TRBJ1-6	TGTGCCAGTATGGTAAACAGAAACCCATTTTCACCCCTCCACTTT	CASMVNRNPFSPLHF
.	TRBV18	.	TRBJ2-3	TGTGCCAGCTCACCACCGGGCACAGGTACGCAGTATTTT	CASSPPGTGTQYF